One and the same sample provided the 18 T cell receptor beta chains below, sequenced in a study of T cells in Graves' hyperthyroidism and ophthalmopathy. What was amplified from RNA transcripts were TCR beta CDR3 regions. A set of HTBI primers served as the primers for a first-round RT-PCR of the TCR CDR3. A single record per CDR3 protein comes from TCRdb applying MiXCR to the multiplex PCR reads. In the table there are approximately 100,000 distinct CDR3 sequences, approximately 39% of which are singletons. Sequenced input: peripheral blood or thyroid tissue (not recorded which). The receptors were sampled from a woman younger than 45 with Graves' hyperthyroidism.

On this clonotype: A much larger clone lies a single base off, so this may be a read error. This chain joins TRBV7-2 and TRBJ1-3; D is unresolved. The germline V and J ends were trimmed by 1 base and 9 bases, with 13 bases remaining between them. The germline gives CDR1 SGHTA, CDR2 FQGNSA. This CDR3 spans 14 amino acids. CDR3 nucleotides: TGTGCCAGCAGCTTAGGTCACTCTGAAAGCACCATATATTTT. Translated, it gives CASSLGHSESTIYF.

This clonotype was recorded at least ten times. This chain uses TRBV3-1 with TRBJ2-5, with D perhaps matching TRBD2 (6 bases). Per the germline V gene, CDR1 is LGHDT and CDR2 is YNNKEL (reference sequence). This CDR3 is built from 16 residues. Trimming left V 1 base short and J 0 bases short, with 12 bases between. The CDR3 is CASSQVASVYQETQYF. In DNA form, the CDR3 reads TGTGCCAGCAGCCAAGTTGCTAGCGTCTACCAAGAGACCCAGTACTTC.

The V gene is TRBV20-1, the J gene TRBJ2-7, with 10 bases fitting TRBD2. This CDR3 comprises 14 residues. CDR1 and CDR2 (germline): DFQATT, SNEGSKA (reference sequence). Trimming took 5 bases from V and 3 from J; bases not matched to a gene: 7. The CDR3 nucleotides are TGCAGTGCTGCAAGGGGGACTAGCGTCTACGAGCAGTACTTC. This gives the protein CSAARGTSVYEQYF.

This chain links TRBV7-2 with TRBJ1-5; the match to TRBD1 covers 8 bases. This CDR3 has 13 residues. In germline, CDR1 is SGHTA, CDR2 FQGNSA. V trimming: 5 bases; J trimming: 5 bases; junction bases outside the gene matches: 2. CDR3 coding DNA: TGTGCCAGCAGCATGGACAGGGATCAGCCCCAGCATTTT. This codes for CASSMDRDQPQHF. Full variable domain (missing parts from reference TRBV7-2 and TRBJ1-5): GAGVSQSPSNKVTEKGKDVELRCDPISGHTALYWYRQSLGQGLEFLIYFQGNSAPDKSGLPSDRFSAERTGGSVSTLTIQRTQQEDSAVYLCASSMDRDQPQHFGDGTRLSIL.

This clonotype was observed a few times. The rearrangement uses TRBV10-1 and TRBJ2-1; no definite D call. Germline V CDR1 and CDR2: WNHNN, SYGVQD (reference sequence). Trimming took 3 bases from V and 0 from J, leaving 9 bases between them. The length of the CDR3 is 15 residues. CDR3: CASSDSKSSYNEQFF. DNA for the CDR3: TGCGCCAGCAGTGACAGTAAAAGCTCCTACAATGAGCAGTTCTTC.

This clonotype was recorded many times. This sequence joins TRBV5-1 and TRBJ2-7; no clear D gene. Trimming cost V 1 base and J 5 bases, with 10 bases left between them. The CDR3 is made up of 13 amino acids. CDR1 is SGHRS and CDR2 is YFSETQ in the germline V gene. The CDR3 region is CASSLKVRDEQYF. The CDR3 DNA is TGCGCCAGCAGCTTGAAGGTCCGCGACGAGCAGTACTTC.

This clonotype was recorded at least ten times. The V gene is TRBV2, the J gene TRBJ1-1, with D possibly TRBD1 on 5 matching bases. The CDR3 is 14 residues long. Trimming took 5 bases from V and 3 from J, leaving 13 bases between them. In germline, CDR1 is SNHLY, CDR2 FYNNEI. CDR3 DNA sequence: TGTGCCAGCAGTTTCAGTGGGGCGTACACTGAAGCTTTCTTT. This gives the protein CASSFSGAYTEAFF.

This clonotype was detected ten times or more. This sequence joins TRBV6-1 and TRBJ2-2; 7 bases agree with TRBD1. V lost 4 bases, J lost 4 bases, and 15 bases stayed unmatched. Germline V gene data show CDR1 as MNHNS and CDR2 as SASEGT. CDR3 length: 18 residues. The CDR3 protein is CASSASETGWSSTGELFF. CDR3 DNA: TGTGCCAGCAGTGCCTCCGAGACAGGGTGGTCGAGCACCGGGGAGCTGTTTTTT.

The chain couples TRBV7-3 to TRBJ1-2, with 7 nucleotides matching TRBD1. V shed 1 base, J shed 6 bases, and the junction held 5 bases outside the gene matches. The CDR3 contains 14 residues. CDR1 is SGHTA and CDR2 is FQGTGA in the germline V gene. The CDR3 here is CASSLRQGIHGYTF. CDR3 DNA: TGTGCCAGCAGCTTAAGACAGGGCATACATGGCTACACCTTC.

The gene calls are TRBV10-3 and TRBJ2-5, with 10 bases that match TRBD2. Trimming at V came to 5 bases and at J to 0 bases, leaving 3 bases not matched to a gene. Germline assignment: CDR1 ENHRY and CDR2 SYGVKD. CDR3 length: 15 residues. The CDR3 bases are TGTGCCATCAGTCAGACTAGCGGGTACCAAGAGACCCAGTACTTC. This gives the protein CAISQTSGYQETQYF.

For this clonotype: Compared with germline, one end of the junction differs, possibly owing to a read error. The CDR3 bases are TGTGCCGGCAGTCGCGGACAGACATACGAGCAGTACTTC. This sequence encodes CAGSRGQTYEQYF. The chain couples TRBV2 to TRBJ2-7, with D perhaps matching TRBD1 (6 bases). The CDR3 contains 13 residues. In germline, CDR1 is SNHLY, CDR2 FYNNEI. The full variable domain, rest sourced from reference TRBV2 and TRBJ2-7, is EPEVTQTPSHQVTQMGQEVILRCVPISNHLYFYWYRQILGQKVEFLVSFYNNEISEKSEIFDDQFSVERPDGSNFTLKIRSTKLEDSAMYFCAGSRGQTYEQYFGPGTRLTVT.

This clonotype was recorded many times. The gene calls are TRBV11-2 and TRBJ2-3; no reliable D call. V was pared by 4 bases and J by 5 bases, with 10 bases between. CDR1 is SGHAT, CDR2 FQNNGV, per germline. This CDR3 comprises 13 residues. The CDR3 region is CASSSLTLDTQYF. CDR3 nucleotides: TGTGCCAGCAGCTCTCTGACCCTAGATACGCAGTATTTT.

At least ten counts were recorded for this clonotype. The rearrangement links TRBV7-2 to TRBJ1-2; D might be TRBD1 (6 bases). Trimming took off 6 bases at V and 4 bases at J, with 15 bases between the two ends. Germline V gene sequence: CDR1 SGHTA, CDR2 FQGNSA. The CDR3 has 14 amino acids. The chain's CDR3 is CASRSRDTGYGYTF. The CDR3 bases are TGTGCCAGCAGATCCCGGGACACGGGCTATGGCTACACCTTC.

The gene calls are TRBV20-1 and TRBJ1-3; D is perhaps TRBD1 (5 bases). CDR3 length: 13 amino acids. Germline CDR1 DFQATT, CDR2 SNEGSKA (reference sequence). V was shortened by 1 base and J by 7 bases, with 11 bases between the two germline ends. CDR3 residues: CSARVDSANTIYF. As DNA, the CDR3 is TGCAGTGCTAGAGTTGACAGCGCCAACACCATATATTTT.

The table lists this clonotype with a few counts. V is TRBV7-8 and J is TRBJ1-2; 11 nucleotides agree with TRBD1. Germline CDR1 SGHVS, CDR2 FQNEAQ. The CDR3 has 14 amino acids. Losses at the gene ends were 6 bases for V and 6 bases for J; bases not matched to a gene: 6. In DNA, the CDR3 is TGTGCCAGCAGGCGGGACAGGGGGTTGGATGGCTACACCTTC. Protein sequence: CASRRDRGLDGYTF. Drawing the rest from reference TRBV7-8 and TRBJ1-2, the complete variable domain is GAGVSQSPRYKVAKRGQDVALRCDPISGHVSLFWYQQALGQGPEFLTYFQNEAQLDKSGLPSDRFFAERPEGSVSTLKIQRTQQEDSAVYLCASRRDRGLDGYTFGSGTRLTVV.

The rearrangement joins TRBV7-9 to TRBJ2-2; either TRBD1 or TRBD2 may supply D (5 bases each). CDR3 size: 14 residues. Germline V gives CDR1 SEHNR, CDR2 FQNEAQ (reference sequence). V was shortened by 6 bases and J by 4 bases, with 12 bases between the two germline ends. CDR3 DNA: TGTGCCAGCAGACCCGGGACCCGCACCGGGGAGCTGTTTTTT. Encoded protein: CASRPGTRTGELFF.

V is TRBV20-1 and J is TRBJ1-5, with D unresolved. The CDR3 runs 16 residues. The V end was cut by 6 bases, the J end by 0 bases, with 18 bases between. Germline CDR1 and CDR2: DFQATT and SNEGSKA (reference sequence). CDR3 DNA sequence: TGCAGTGCCAGCAGGATCCAGCCTTATAGCAATCAGCCCCAGCATTTT. Encoded protein: CSASRIQPYSNQPQHF.

This clonotype was counted ten times or more. This chain's CDR3 is CSARVGGRSYEQYF. CDR3 bases: TGCAGTGCTAGAGTTGGCGGGAGAAGCTACGAGCAGTACTTC. The chain combines TRBV20-1 with TRBJ2-7; 7 bases are shared with TRBD2. From germline, CDR1 is DFQATT and CDR2 SNEGSKA (reference sequence). J lost 3 bases, V lost 1 base, and 6 bases had no gene match. The CDR3 is 14 residues long.